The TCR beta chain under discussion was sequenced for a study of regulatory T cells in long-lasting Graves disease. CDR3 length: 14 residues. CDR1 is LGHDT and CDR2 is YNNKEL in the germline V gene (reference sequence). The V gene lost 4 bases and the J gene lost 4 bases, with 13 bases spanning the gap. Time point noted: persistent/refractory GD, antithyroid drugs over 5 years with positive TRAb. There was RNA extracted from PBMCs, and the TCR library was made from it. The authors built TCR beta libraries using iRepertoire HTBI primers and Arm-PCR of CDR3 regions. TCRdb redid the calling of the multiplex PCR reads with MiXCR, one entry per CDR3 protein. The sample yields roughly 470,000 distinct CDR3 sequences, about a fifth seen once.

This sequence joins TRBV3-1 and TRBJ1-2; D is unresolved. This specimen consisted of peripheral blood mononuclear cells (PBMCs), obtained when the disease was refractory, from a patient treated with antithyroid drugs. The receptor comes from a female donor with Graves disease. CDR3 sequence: CASSRPGVGYGYTF. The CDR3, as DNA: TGTGCCAGCAGCCGCCCGGGAGTTGGCTATGGCTACACCTTC.